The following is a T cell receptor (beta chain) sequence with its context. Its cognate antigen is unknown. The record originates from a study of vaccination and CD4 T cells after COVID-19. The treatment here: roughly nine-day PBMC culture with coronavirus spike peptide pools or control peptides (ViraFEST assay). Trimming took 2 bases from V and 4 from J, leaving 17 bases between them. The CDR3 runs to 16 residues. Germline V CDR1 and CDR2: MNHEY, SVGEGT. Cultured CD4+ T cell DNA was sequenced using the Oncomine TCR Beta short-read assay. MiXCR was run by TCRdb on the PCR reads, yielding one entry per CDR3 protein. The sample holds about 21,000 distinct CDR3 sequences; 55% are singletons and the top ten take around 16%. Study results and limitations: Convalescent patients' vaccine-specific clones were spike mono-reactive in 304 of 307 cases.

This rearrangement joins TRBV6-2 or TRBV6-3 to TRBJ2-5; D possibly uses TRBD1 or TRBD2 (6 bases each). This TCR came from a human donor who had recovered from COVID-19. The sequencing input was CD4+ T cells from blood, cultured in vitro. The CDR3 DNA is TGTGCCAGCAGTTACCGAATTGAGAAGGGGGGAGAGACCCAGTACTTC. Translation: CASSYRIEKGGETQYF.